Listed below are T cell receptor beta chains from one sample, sequenced in a study of OX40 agonist ivuxolimab in advanced cancers. Using immunoSEQ multiplex PCR, the repertoire was profiled, and TCRdb retains in-frame clones only, with some absent. In the table there are approximately 200 clones, about 75% of which are singletons. This specimen was CD4+ or CD8+ T cells sorted from blood, taken in a trial of the OX40 agonist ivuxolimab. The receptors were gathered from an adult with an advanced solid tumor such as melanoma, head and neck, liver or kidney cancer. Each CDR3 is given with its conserved first and last residue. A D gene is named only where the DNA matches it firmly. Some rows have no size entry. The others give once, few or many, or a class for an expanded clone.

D gene	J gene	CDR3 length	V gene	clone size	CDR3 DNA	CDR3 protein
TRBD2	TRBJ2-1	15	TRBV11-3	.	TGTGCCAGCACCCCCCGGCTAGCGGGGGATGGTGAGCAGTTCTTC	CASTPRLAGDGEQFF
.	TRBJ1-4	14	TRBV28	once	TGTGCCAGCAGTTTAATCGGGAGAAATGAAAAACTGTTTTTT	CASSLIGRNEKLFF
.	TRBJ2-7	13	TRBV23-1	.	TGCGCCAGCAGCCAGGGGTCGGAGGACGAGCAGTACTTC	CASSQGSEDEQYF
.	TRBJ1-1	13	TRBV7-2	.	TGTGCCAGCAGCTCACAGGACTACACTGAAGCTTTCTTT	CASSSQDYTEAFF
.	TRBJ2-1	16	TRBV19	once	TGTGCCAGTAGTCGTTCCCCCAGCCGGACCAACAATGAGCAGTTCTTC	CASSRSPSRTNNEQFF